This paragraph reports one TCR beta chain. Its antigen remains unidentified. Base qualities are missing; no much larger clone stands one base away. These data belong to a study of T cell responses to AZD1222 COVID-19 vaccine (dated by TCRdb to about 2021). Background on the whole study: AZD1222 recipients whose second dose came at about 4 weeks and those whose second dose came at about 12 weeks were combined into one group, since spike-specific TCR depth and breadth did not differ between the two schedules. Enrollment into the trials was organized by age into subgroups of 18-55, 56-69 and 70-plus years, and those subgroups contained around 150, 28 and 57 TCR-sequenced participants, respectively. TCR sequencing was performed for 230 to 250 trial participants, of whom about 200 were given two doses of AZD1222 and around 26 were given two doses of MenACWY control vaccine.

V drops 2 bases and J drops 6 bases, leaving 12 bases in between. Its CDR3 holds 13 amino acids, cysteine through phenylalanine. Only the CDR3 part of the read is kept: 39 bases, read in frame from the first base. From a lookup of the germline V gene (reference sequence), CDR1 and CDR2 are GTSNPN and SVGIG. What the authors observed across the whole study: In the small 56-69-year group, the increase in depth fell short of significance, most likely because of low power. CD4 TCRs associated with the vaccine covered the entire spike protein, and the dominant responses were in regions 160-218 and 743-854. A significant rise in spike-specific TCR breadth and depth was observed after two AZD1222 doses relative to day 0 and relative to MenACWY recipients. Nearly half of unique spike-specific TCRs reportedly recognized epitopes outside regions mutated in the B.1.351 and B.1.1.7 variants. Because no samples from the day 14 peak response were available, repertoires could be characterized only after the peak T cell response. Participants were mostly white British, with more females than males. The authors suggested clonal diversity may have been underestimated. Conclusions about previously exposed vaccinees were limited because only 6 or 7 AZD1222 recipients were SARS-CoV-2 seropositive at baseline.

The sample's time point label, decoded: baseline before first vaccination. Vaccinee samples were obtained from the UK trials COV001 and COV002, which included a single-blind randomized controlled phase 2/3 trial of AZD1222 (ChAdOx1 nCoV-19) in healthy adults. For TCRbeta chain sequencing, PBMC samples were collected from trial participants at day 0 and at day 28 after the second dose. The CDR3 regions of human TCRbeta chains were subjected to immunosequencing. Per the source publication's procedure: TCRs in the repertoires were matched against a reference library of SARS-CoV-2-specific TCRs that had been generated with the MIRA antigen-specificity platform. Breadth was defined as the fraction of unique TCRs that were SARS-CoV-2-associated, and depth was defined as the fraction of total T cells that were SARS-CoV-2-associated. Using the MIRA data, every spike-specific TCR was mapped to the spike region that the TCR reacted to and assigned to either a CD4 or a CD8 class. Log10-transformed breadth and depth values were compared by one-way ANOVA with Sidak's multiple comparisons tests. TCRdb limited this immuneACCESS table to in-frame rearrangements with V and J called. A share of clones is missing; checked studies link under half to unresolved V genes, and the rest is unexplained. D and trimming come from the DNA, and the V and J calls and clone size come from that table. A total of more than 100,000 clones appear in this sample, 80% to 90% of them only once. The top ten constitute about 8.3% of the sample.

The chain was built from TRBV30 and TRBJ2-3; the D gene remains uncertain. The clonotype comes from an adult in good health. The sequences come from peripheral blood, collected on day 0 of AZD1222 vaccination. The CDR3 loop reads CAWSPRSQDTQYF. The nucleotide sequence is given as TGTGCCTGGAGTCCCCGTTCGCAGGATACGCAGTATTTT.